The 10 T cell receptor beta chains below come from one sample, sequenced in a study of beta chain features in type 1 diabetes. Study-level findings and limits: Researchers report that Type 1 diabetes patients had moderately but significantly shorter TCRB CDR3s across all four CD4+ subsets.

Their specific antigens are unknown. Sequenced material consisted of expressed TCRB transcripts (all of the isolated RNA was reverse transcribed). Sequencing was performed with immunoSEQ multiplex PCR; in TCRdb, only in-frame clones are kept and a portion is missing. The data hold 630,000 or so clones, with roughly an eighth observed a single time. What was sequenced was naive CD4+ T cells from blood. These receptors were obtained from a man younger than 35 with type 1 diabetes.

This clone has only a few counts. The chain employs TRBV14 and TRBJ1-4, with TRBD1 matching over 8 bases. Germline V gene sequence: CDR1 SGHDN, CDR2 FVKESK. V was pared by 1 base and J by 8 bases, with 6 bases of the junction left unmatched. This CDR3 is 15 amino acids long. The CDR3 is CASSQVPGTGEKLFF. Written as DNA, the CDR3 is TGTGCCAGCAGCCAAGTTCCGGGGACAGGCGAAAAACTGTTTTTT.

This chain joins TRBV18 and TRBJ2-7; D is possibly TRBD1 (6 bases). This CDR3 spans 15 amino acids. The germline V gene encodes CDR1 KGHSH and CDR2 LQKENI. V was shortened by 6 bases and J by 3 bases, with 18 bases between the two germline ends. The CDR3 loop reads CASSPVPGENYEQYF. The CDR3 nucleotides read TGTGCCAGCTCTCCCGTACCAGGGGAAAACTACGAGCAGTACTTC.

This clone was detected a few times. At the DNA level, this CDR3 is encoded by other sequences in the same sample as well. This chain links TRBV18 with TRBJ2-2; unclear D gene. Germline assignment: CDR1 KGHSH and CDR2 LQKENI. Trimming left V 4 bases short and J 6 bases short, with 3 bases between. The CDR3 totals 11 residues. The CDR3 protein is CASSRPGELFF. The DNA for the CDR3 is TGTGCCAGCTCACGACCCGGGGAGCTGTTTTTT.

This clone occurred a few times. The chain uses TRBV5-7 and TRBJ1-5; D gene unclear. TRBV5-7 is flagged as an ORF with uncertain function. The V end was cut by 5 bases, the J end by 5 bases, with 2 bases between. The CDR3 totals 10 residues. CDR3 loop: CASSYQPQHF. The CDR3 coding sequence is TGTGCCAGCAGTTATCAGCCCCAGCATTTT.

Only a few counts were recorded for this clone. The gene calls are TRBV30 and TRBJ1-5; the D is unclear. Trimming removed 5 bases from V and 16 bases from J, with 24 bases in between. Germline V CDR1 and CDR2: GTSNPN, SVGIG (reference sequence). The CDR3 loop spans 13 amino acids. The chain's CDR3 is CAWAPFASGENHF. CDR3 nucleotide sequence: TGTGCCTGGGCCCCTTTCGCAAGTGGAGAGAATCATTTT.

V usage is TRBV5-1 and J usage is TRBJ2-7, with TRBD2 identical over 15 bases. Germline trimming cut 3 bases from V and 0 bases from J; bases unmatched to any gene: 4. Germline V gives CDR1 SGHRS, CDR2 YFSETQ. The CDR3 runs to 17 residues. The CDR3 nucleotides read TGCGCCAGCAGCTCGGGACTAGCGGGAGGACGCTCCTACGAGCAGTACTTC. This sequence encodes CASSSGLAGGRSYEQYF.

This clone was counted a few times. This specimen includes other DNA sequences encoding the same CDR3. The chain links TRBV30 to TRBJ2-5; the D is unclear. V gave up 0 bases and J gave up 5 bases, with 7 bases separating them. This CDR3 region has 12 residues. The germline gives CDR1 GTSNPN, CDR2 SVGIG (reference sequence). CDR3 region: CAWSVQRETQYF. The CDR3 DNA is TGTGCCTGGAGTGTACAAAGGGAGACCCAGTACTTC.

The rearrangement links TRBV4-2 to TRBJ2-7; TRBD1 might be the D (6 bases). CDR1 is LGHNA, CDR2 YNFKEQ, per germline. V dropped 4 bases and J dropped 4 bases, with 11 bases sitting between them. CDR3 length: 13 residues. The CDR3 DNA reads TGTGCCAGCAGCCCCCCAGGGGTGTACGAGCAGTACTTC. Its translation is CASSPPGVYEQYF.

This clone was counted a few times. The V gene is TRBV9, the J gene TRBJ2-7, with 7 bases that match TRBD2. In germline, CDR1 is SGDLS, CDR2 YYNGEE. V dropped 0 bases and J dropped 3; count of bases not matched to a gene: 9. CDR3 length: 16 residues. For the CDR3, the DNA is TGTGCCAGCAGCGTAGCTACGGGGGGAACTTACTACGAGCAGTACTTC. It specifies CASSVATGGTYYEQYF.

In the case of this clone: At the DNA level, this CDR3 is encoded by other sequences in the same sample as well. The J gene is TRBJ1-2, the V gene TRBV30; D ambiguous. This CDR3 spans 11 amino acids. Germline CDR1 is GTSNPN and CDR2 is SVGIG (reference sequence). Deletions cut 2 bases from V and 5 bases from J, with 6 bases between. The DNA for the CDR3 is TGTGCCTGGAGTCCTATATATGGCTACACCTTC. Translation gives CAWSPIYGYTF.